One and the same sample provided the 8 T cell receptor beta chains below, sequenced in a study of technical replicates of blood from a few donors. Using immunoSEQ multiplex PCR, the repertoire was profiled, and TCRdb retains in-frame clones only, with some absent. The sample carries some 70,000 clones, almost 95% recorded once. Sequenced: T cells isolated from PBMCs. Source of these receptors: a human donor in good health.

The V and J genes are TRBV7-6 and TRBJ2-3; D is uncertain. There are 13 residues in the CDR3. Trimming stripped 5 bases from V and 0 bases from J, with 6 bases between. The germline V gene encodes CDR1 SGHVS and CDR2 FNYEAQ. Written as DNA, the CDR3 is TGTGCCAGCAGCCGCGATAGCACAGATACGCAGTATTTT. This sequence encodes CASSRDSTDTQYF.

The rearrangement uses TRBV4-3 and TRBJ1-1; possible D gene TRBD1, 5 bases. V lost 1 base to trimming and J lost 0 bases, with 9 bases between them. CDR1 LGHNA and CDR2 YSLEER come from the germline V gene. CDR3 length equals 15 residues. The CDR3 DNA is TGCGCCAGCAGCCAAGTATACAGGATGAACACTGAAGCTTTCTTT. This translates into CASSQVYRMNTEAFF.

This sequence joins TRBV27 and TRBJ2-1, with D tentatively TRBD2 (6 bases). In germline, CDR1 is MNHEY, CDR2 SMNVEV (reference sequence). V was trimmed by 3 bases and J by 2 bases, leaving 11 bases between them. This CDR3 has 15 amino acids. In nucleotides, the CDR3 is TGTGCCAGCAGTTTGACGGGAGTAACCTACAATGAGCAGTTCTTC. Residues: CASSLTGVTYNEQFF.

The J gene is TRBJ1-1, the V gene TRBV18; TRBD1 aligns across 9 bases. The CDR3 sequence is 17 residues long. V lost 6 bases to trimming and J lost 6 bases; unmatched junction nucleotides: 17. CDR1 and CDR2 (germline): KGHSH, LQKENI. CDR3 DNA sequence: TGTGCCAGCTCCGGACAGGGGATGAAAGGGATCTTGGCTGAAGCTTTCTTT. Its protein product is CASSGQGMKGILAEAFF.

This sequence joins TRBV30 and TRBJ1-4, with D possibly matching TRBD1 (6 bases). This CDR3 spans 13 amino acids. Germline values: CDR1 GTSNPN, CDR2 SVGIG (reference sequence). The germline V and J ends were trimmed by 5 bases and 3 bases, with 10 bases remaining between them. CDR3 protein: CAWAQGPNEKLFF. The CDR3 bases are TGTGCCTGGGCCCAGGGGCCTAATGAAAAACTGTTTTTT.

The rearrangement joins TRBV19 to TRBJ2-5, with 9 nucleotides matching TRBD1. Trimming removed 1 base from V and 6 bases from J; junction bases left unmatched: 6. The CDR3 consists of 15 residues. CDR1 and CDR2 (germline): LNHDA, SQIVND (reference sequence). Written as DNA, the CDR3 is TGTGCCAGTAGTATAGGCCTAGGGACAGGGAAGACCCAGTACTTC. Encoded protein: CASSIGLGTGKTQYF.

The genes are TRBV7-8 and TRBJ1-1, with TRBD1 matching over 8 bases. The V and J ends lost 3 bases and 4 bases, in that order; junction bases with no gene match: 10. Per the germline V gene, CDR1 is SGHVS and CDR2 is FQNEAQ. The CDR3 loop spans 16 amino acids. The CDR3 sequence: CASSFGQGRGGTEAFF. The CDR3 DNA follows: TGTGCCAGCAGCTTTGGACAGGGTCGTGGGGGCACTGAAGCTTTCTTT.

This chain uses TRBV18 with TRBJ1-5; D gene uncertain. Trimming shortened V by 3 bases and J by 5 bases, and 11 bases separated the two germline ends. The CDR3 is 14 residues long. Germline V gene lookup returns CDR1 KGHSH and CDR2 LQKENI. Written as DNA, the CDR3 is TGTGCCAGCTCACCTGAGAGTAGAGATCAGCCCCAGCATTTT. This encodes CASSPESRDQPQHF.